This T cell receptor beta chain was recovered during a study of blood T cell repertoires in COVID-19. Sequencing used immunoSEQ multiplex PCR; TCRdb keeps in-frame clones, though not all of them. Of about 300,000 clones in the sample, around 85% were seen once. CDR3 length: 16 amino acids. This TCR came from a human donor with COVID-19, enrolled during active disease. The donor label of this sample is uncertain. The chain combines TRBV21-1 with TRBJ1-5. TRBV21-1 is flagged as a pseudogene. Sequences were obtained from peripheral blood. CDR3 nucleotides: TGTGCCAGCAGCAAAGTGGAGGGAGGGAGCAATCAGCCCCAGCATTTT. Its protein product is CASSKVEGGSNQPQHF.